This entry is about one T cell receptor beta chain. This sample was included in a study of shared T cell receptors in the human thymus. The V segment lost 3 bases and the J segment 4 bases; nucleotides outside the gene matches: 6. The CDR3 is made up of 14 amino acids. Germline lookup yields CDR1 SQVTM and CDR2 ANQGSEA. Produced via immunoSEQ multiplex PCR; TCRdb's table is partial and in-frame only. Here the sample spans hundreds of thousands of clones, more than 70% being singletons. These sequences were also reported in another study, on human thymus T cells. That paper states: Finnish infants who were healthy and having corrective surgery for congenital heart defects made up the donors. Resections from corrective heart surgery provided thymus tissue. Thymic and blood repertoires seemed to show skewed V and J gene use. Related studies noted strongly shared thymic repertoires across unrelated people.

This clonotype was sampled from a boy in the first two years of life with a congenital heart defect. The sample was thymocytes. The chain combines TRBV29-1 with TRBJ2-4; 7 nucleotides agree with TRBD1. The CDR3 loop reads CSVEFRDSKNIQYF. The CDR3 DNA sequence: TGCAGCGTTGAGTTCCGGGACAGTAAAAACATTCAGTACTTC. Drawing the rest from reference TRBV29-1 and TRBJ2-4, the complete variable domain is SAVISQKPSRDICQRGTSLTIQCQVDSQVTMMFWYRQQPGQSLTLIATANQGSEATYESGFVIDKFPISRPNLTFSTLTVSNMSPEDSSIYLCSVEFRDSKNIQYFGAGTRLSVL.